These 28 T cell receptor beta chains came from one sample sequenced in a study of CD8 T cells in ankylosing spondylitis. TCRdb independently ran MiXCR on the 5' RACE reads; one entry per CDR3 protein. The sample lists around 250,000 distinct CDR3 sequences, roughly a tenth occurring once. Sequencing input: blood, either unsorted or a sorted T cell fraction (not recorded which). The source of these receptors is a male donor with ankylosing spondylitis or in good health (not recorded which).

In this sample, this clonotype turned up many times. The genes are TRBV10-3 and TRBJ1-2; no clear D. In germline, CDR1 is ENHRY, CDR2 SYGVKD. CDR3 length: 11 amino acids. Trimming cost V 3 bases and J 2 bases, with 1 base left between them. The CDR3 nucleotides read TGTGCCATCAGTGACAACTATGGCTACACCTTC. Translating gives CAISDNYGYTF.

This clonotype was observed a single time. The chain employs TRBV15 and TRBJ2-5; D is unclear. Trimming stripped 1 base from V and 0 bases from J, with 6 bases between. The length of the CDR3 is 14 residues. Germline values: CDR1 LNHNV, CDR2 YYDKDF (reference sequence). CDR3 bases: TGTGCCACCAGCAGAGGGTCGAACCAAGAGACCCAGTACTTC. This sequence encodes CATSRGSNQETQYF.

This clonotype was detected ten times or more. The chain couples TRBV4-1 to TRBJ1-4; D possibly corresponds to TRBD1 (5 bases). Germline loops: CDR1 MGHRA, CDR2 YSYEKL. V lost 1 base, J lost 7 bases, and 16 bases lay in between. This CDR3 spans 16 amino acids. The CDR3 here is CASSQGIQALAEKLFF. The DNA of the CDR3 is TGCGCCAGCAGCCAAGGAATACAGGCTTTGGCTGAAAAACTGTTTTTT.

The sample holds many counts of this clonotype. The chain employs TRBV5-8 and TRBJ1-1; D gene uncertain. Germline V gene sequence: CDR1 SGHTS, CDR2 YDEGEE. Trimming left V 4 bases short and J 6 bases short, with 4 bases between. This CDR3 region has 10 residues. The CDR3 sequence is CASSLAEAFF. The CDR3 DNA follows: TGTGCCAGCAGCCTTGCTGAAGCTTTCTTT.

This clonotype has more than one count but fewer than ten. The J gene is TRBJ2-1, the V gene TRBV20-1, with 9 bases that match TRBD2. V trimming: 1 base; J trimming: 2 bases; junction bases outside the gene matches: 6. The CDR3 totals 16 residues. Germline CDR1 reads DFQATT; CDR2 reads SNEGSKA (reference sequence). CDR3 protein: CSARVSGRETYNEQFF. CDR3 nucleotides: TGCAGTGCTAGAGTTAGCGGGAGAGAGACCTACAATGAGCAGTTCTTC.

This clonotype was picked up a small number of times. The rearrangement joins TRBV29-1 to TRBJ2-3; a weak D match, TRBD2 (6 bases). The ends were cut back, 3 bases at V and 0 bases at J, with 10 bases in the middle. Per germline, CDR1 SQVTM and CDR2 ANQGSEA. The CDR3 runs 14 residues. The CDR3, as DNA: TGCAGCGTTGAGTCCGGGGGTAGCACAGATACGCAGTATTTT. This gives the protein CSVESGGSTDTQYF.

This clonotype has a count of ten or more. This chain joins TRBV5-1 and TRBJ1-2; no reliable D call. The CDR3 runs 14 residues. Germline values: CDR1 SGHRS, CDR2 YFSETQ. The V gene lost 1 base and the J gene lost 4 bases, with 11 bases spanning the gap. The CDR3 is CASSLSAASYGYTF. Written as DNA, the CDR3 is TGCGCCAGCAGCTTGTCGGCAGCCTCCTATGGCTACACCTTC.

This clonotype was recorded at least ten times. The CDR3 nucleotides read TGCGCCAGCAGCTTGGGACTAGCGGACCCAAACCAACGCTGGGAGCAGTTCTTC. It translates to CASSLGLADPNQRWEQFF. The chain carries TRBV5-1 and TRBJ2-1; TRBD2 matches at 9 bases. Trimming took 0 bases from V and 10 from J; bases not matched to a gene: 17. CDR1 and CDR2 from the germline V gene are SGHRS and YFSETQ. The CDR3 covers 18 residues.

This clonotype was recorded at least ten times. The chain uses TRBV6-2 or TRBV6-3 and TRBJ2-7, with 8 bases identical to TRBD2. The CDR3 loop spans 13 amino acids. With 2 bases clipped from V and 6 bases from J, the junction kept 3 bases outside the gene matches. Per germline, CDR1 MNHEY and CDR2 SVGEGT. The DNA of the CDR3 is TGTGCCAGCAGTTACGGACTAGCTGGCGAGCAGTACTTC. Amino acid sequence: CASSYGLAGEQYF.

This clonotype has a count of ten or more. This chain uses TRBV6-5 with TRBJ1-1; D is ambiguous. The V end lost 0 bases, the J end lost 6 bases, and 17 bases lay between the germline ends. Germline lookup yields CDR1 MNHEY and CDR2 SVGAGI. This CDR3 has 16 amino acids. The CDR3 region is CASSYSVRPIGAEAFF. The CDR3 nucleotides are TGTGCCAGCAGTTACTCGGTGCGGCCGATCGGGGCTGAAGCTTTCTTT.

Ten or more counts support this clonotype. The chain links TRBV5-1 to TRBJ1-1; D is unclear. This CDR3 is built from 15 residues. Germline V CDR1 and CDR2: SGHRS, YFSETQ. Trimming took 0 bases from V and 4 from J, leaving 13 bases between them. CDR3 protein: CASSLALGSITEAFF. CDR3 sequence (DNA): TGCGCCAGCAGCTTGGCCTTGGGGTCTATCACTGAAGCTTTCTTT.

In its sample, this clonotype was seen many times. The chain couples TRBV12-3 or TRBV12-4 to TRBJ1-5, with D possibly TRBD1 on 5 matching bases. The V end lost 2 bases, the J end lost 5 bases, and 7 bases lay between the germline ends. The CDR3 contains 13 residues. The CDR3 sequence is CASSLRGHQPQHF. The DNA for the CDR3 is TGTGCCAGCAGTTTAAGGGGTCATCAGCCCCAGCATTTT.

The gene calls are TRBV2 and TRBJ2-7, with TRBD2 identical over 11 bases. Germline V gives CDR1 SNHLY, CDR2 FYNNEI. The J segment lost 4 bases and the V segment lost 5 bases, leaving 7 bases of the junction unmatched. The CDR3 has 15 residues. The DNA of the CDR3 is TGTGCCAGCAGTTTGAGACTAGCGGGGATTTACGAGCAGTACTTC. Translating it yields CASSLRLAGIYEQYF.

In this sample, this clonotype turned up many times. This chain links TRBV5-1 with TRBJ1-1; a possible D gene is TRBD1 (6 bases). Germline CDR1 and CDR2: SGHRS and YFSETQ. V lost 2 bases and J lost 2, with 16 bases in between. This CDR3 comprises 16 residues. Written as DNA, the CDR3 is TGCGCCAGCAGCTTTGGACAGAGTGCGGGAAACACTGAAGCTTTCTTT. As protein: CASSFGQSAGNTEAFF.

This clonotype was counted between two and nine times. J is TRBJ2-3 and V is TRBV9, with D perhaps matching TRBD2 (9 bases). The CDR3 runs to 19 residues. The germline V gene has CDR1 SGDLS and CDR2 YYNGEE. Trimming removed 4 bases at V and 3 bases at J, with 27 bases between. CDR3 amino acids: CASSQGASGGSGWTDTQYF. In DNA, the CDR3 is TGTGCCAGCAGCCAGGGGGCAAGCGGGGGGAGCGGGTGGACAGATACGCAGTATTTT.

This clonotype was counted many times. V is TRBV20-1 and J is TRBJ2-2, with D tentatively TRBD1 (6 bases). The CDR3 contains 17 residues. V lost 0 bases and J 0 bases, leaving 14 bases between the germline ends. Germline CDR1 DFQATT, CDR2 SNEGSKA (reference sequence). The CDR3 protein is CSARDGGGPSNTGELFF. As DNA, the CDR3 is TGCAGTGCTAGAGATGGGGGCGGGCCCTCGAACACCGGGGAGCTGTTTTTT.

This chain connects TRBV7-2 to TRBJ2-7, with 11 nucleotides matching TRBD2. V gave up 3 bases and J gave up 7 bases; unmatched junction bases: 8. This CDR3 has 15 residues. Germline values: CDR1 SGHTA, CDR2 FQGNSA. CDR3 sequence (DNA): TGTGCCAGCAGCTTTAGCGGGGGGGCGTATGAGGAGCAGTACTTC. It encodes CASSFSGGAYEEQYF.

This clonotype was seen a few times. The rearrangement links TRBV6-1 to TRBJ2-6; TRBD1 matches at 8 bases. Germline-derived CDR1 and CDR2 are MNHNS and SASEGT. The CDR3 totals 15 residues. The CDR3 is CSRRTGSSGANVLTF. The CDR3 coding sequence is TGTTCTCGGAGGACAGGGAGCTCTGGGGCCAACGTCCTGACTTTC.

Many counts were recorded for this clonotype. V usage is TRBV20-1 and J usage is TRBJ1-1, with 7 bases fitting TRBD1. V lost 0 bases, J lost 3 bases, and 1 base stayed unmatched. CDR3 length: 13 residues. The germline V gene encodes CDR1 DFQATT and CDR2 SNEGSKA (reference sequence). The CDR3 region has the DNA TGCAGTGCTAGAGACACAGGGGACACTGAAGCTTTCTTT. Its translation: CSARDTGDTEAFF.

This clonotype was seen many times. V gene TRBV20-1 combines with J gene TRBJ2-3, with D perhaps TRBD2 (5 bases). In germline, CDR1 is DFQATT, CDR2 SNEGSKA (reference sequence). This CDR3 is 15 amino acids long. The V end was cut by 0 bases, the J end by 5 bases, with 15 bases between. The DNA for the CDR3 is TGCAGTGCTAGAGATCGGGCTAGCTTAGGAGATACGCAGTATTTT. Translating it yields CSARDRASLGDTQYF.

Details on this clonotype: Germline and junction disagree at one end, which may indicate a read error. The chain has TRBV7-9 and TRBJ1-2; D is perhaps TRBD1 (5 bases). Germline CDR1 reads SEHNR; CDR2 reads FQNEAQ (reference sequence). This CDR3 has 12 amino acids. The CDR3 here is CASSGGNYDYTF. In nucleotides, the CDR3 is TGTGCCAGCAGCGGGGGGAACTATGACTACACCTTC.

CDR3 protein: CASSFAGTSGGAWETQYF. For the CDR3, the DNA is TGTGCCAGCAGTTTCGCCGGGACTAGCGGGGGGGCTTGGGAGACCCAGTACTTC. This chain connects TRBV12-3 or TRBV12-4 to TRBJ2-5, with 16 nucleotides matching TRBD2. Germline trimming cut 3 bases from V and 5 bases from J; bases unmatched to any gene: 9. The CDR3 covers 18 residues.

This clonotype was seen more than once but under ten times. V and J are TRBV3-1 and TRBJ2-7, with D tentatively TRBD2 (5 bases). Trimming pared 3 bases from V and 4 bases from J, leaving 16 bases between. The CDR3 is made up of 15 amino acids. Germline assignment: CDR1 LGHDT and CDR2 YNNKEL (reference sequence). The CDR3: CASSHSPLSVYEQYF. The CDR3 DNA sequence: TGTGCCAGCAGCCATTCTCCCCTTAGCGTGTACGAGCAGTACTTC.

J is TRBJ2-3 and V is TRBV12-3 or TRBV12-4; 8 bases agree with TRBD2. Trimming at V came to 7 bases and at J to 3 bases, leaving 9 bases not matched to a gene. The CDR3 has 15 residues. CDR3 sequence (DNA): TGTGCCAGCACGGGGAGCGGGGGCGAGACAGATACGCAGTATTTT. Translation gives CASTGSGGETDTQYF.

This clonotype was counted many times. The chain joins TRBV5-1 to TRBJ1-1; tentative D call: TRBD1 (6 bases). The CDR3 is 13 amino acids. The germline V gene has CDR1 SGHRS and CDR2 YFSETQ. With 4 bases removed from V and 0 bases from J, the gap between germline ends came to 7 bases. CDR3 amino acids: CASSGGMNTEAFF. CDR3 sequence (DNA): TGCGCCAGCAGCGGGGGCATGAACACTGAAGCTTTCTTT.

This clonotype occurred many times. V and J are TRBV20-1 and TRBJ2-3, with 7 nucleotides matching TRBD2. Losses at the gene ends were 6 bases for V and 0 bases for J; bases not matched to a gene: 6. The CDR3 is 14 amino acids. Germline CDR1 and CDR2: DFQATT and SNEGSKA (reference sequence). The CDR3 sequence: CSAVLAASTDTQYF. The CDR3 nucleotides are TGCAGTGCGGTCCTAGCGGCGAGCACAGATACGCAGTATTTT.

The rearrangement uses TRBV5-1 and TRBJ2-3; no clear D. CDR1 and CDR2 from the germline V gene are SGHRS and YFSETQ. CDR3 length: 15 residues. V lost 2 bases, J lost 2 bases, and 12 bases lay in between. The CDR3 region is CASSFYFRSTDTQYF. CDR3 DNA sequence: TGCGCCAGCAGCTTTTATTTCAGGTCCACAGATACGCAGTATTTT.

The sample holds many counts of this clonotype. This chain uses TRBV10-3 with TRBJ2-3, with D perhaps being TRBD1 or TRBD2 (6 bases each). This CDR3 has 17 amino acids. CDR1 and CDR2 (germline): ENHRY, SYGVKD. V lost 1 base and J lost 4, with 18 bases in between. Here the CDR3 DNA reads TGTGCCATCAGTGAGTTTCGGGGGTCGGGGGCCGCAGATACGCAGTATTTT. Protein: CAISEFRGSGAADTQYF.